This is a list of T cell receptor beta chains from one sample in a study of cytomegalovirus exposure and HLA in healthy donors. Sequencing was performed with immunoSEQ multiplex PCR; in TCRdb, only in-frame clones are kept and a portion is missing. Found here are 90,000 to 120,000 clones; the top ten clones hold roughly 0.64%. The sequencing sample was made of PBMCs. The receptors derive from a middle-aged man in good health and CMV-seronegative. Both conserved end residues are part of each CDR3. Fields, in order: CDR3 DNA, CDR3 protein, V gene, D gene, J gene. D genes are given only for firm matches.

TGTGCCAGCAGCTCCGCGGGGGGGAGGGGCCAAGGCTACACCTTC,CASSSAGGRGQGYTF,TRBV5-5,NA,TRBJ1-2
TGCAGCGTTGAAGATCTTTATGGACTAGCGGACCAAGAGACCCAGTACTTC,CSVEDLYGLADQETQYF,TRBV29-1,TRBD2,TRBJ2-5
TGTGCCAGCAGCGTTACAGGGTTAGCTAATGAAAAACTGTTTTTT,CASSVTGLANEKLFF,TRBV9,NA,TRBJ1-4
TGCGCCAGCAGCTATGACAGAACCTACGAGCAGTACTTC,CASSYDRTYEQYF,TRBV5-1,NA,TRBJ2-7
TGTGCCATCAGTGAGAGCAAATACGAGCAGTACTTC,CAISESKYEQYF,TRBV10-3,NA,TRBJ2-7
TGTGCCAGCAGCTCGACAGGGTTCCTCTCTGGAAACACCATATATTTT,CASSSTGFLSGNTIYF,TRBV11-2,TRBD1,TRBJ1-3
TGCAGCGTTGAAGCCGGGGGTCGGGAAAAACTGTTTTTT,CSVEAGGREKLFF,TRBV29-1,NA,TRBJ1-4
TGCGCCAGCAGCCAAGAAGTGGGGGAGGGGTCCTACAATGAGCAGTTCTTC,CASSQEVGEGSYNEQFF,TRBV4-3,TRBD2,TRBJ2-1
TGTGCCAGCAGCTTAGGACAGGGAAGTGACACCGGGGAGCTGTTTTTT,CASSLGQGSDTGELFF,TRBV11-3,TRBD1,TRBJ2-2
TGTGCCAGCAGACGCGAGACTTTGCAGACCCAGTACTTC,CASRRETLQTQYF,TRBV2,NA,TRBJ2-5
TGTGCCAGCAGCCTTGGGACAGGGAAACTCACCGGGGAGCTGTTTTTT,CASSLGTGKLTGELFF,TRBV7-2,TRBD1,TRBJ2-2
TGCGCCAGCAGCTTGCGGAGGAACACTGAAGCTTTCTTT,CASSLRRNTEAFF,TRBV5-1,NA,TRBJ1-1
TGCGCCAGCAGCAAGCCGGGACAGGGATACGAGCAGTACTTC,CASSKPGQGYEQYF,TRBV5-1,TRBD1,TRBJ2-7
TGTGCCAGCAGCTTAGGAGGCCCTGCCTACGAGCAGTACTTC,CASSLGGPAYEQYF,TRBV5-6,NA,TRBJ2-7
TGTGCCAGCAGCTTAGGCGGGGACGCCTACGAGCAGTACTTC,CASSLGGDAYEQYF,TRBV7-6,NA,TRBJ2-7
TGCGCCAGCAGTCCACAGAGATCTGGAAACACCATATATTTT,CASSPQRSGNTIYF,TRBV10-1,NA,TRBJ1-3
TGTGCCAGTAGTATAAGGGGATGGCAGCCCCAGCATTTT,CASSIRGWQPQHF,TRBV19,NA,TRBJ1-5
TGTGCCAGCAGCACGGACAGGGGTCCGTCTGGGGCCAACGTCCTGACTTTC,CASSTDRGPSGANVLTF,TRBV5-6,TRBD1,TRBJ2-6
TGCGCCAGCAGCTTTCGAGGTCAAGAGACCCAGTACTTC,CASSFRGQETQYF,TRBV5-1,NA,TRBJ2-5
TGTGCCAGCAGTGAGACAAACAGGGCCGAGCAGTACTTC,CASSETNRAEQYF,TRBV6-1,NA,TRBJ2-7
TGTGCCAGTAGTATAGCTCAGGGGGATCAGCCCCAGCATTTT,CASSIAQGDQPQHF,TRBV19,TRBD1,TRBJ1-5
TGTGCCAGCAGCTTAGCGGGACTAGGCCCCGGGGAGCTGTTTTTT,CASSLAGLGPGELFF,TRBV7-2,TRBD2,TRBJ2-2